This T cell receptor beta chain originates from a study of blood T cell repertoires in COVID-19. CDR1 and CDR2 (germline): LNHDA, SQIVND (reference sequence). CDR3 length: 13 amino acids. The V and J ends lost 1 base and 4 bases respectively, with 7 bases between them. This clone appeared once. Repertoires were generated with immunoSEQ multiplex PCR, while TCRdb's copy carries only in-frame clones and drops some. In the table there are approximately 230,000 clones, over 75% of which are singletons. The sample was peripheral blood. The clonotype originates from a woman aged 40 to 50 who had recovered from COVID-19. The genes are TRBV19 and TRBJ1-2; D gene ambiguous. The CDR3 sequence is CASSIGQIYGYTF. The CDR3 DNA sequence: TGTGCCAGTAGTATAGGGCAGATCTATGGCTACACCTTC.